One sample yielded the 16 T cell receptor beta chains listed below, sequenced in a study of cytomegalovirus exposure and HLA in healthy donors. It was with 60 Vbeta and 13 Jbeta primers that the PCR ran. Sequencing used immunoSEQ multiplex PCR; TCRdb keeps in-frame clones, though not all of them. The listing records approximately 120,000 clones. Sequenced sample: PBMCs. These receptors originate from a man aged 18-30 years in good health and CMV-seronegative.

The chain carries TRBV7-6 and TRBJ1-1; D uncertain. Trimming removed 1 base from V and 1 base from J, with 7 bases in between. CDR3 size: 14 residues. Germline CDR1 SGHVS, CDR2 FNYEAQ. In DNA, the CDR3 is TGTGCCAGCAGCTTAGGGGCCTCGAACACTGAAGCTTTCTTT. Translating it yields CASSLGASNTEAFF.

V gene TRBV9 combines with J gene TRBJ2-1; tentative D call: TRBD1 (6 bases). The germline V gene encodes CDR1 SGDLS and CDR2 YYNGEE. With 1 base removed from V and 3 bases from J, the gap between germline ends came to 14 bases. The CDR3 runs 16 residues. CDR3 DNA: TGTGCCAGCAGCGTAAACATCGGGACAAGCTACAATGAGCAGTTCTTC. It is translated as CASSVNIGTSYNEQFF.

The gene calls are TRBV28 and TRBJ1-2, with 11 bases identical to TRBD1. Germline trimming cut 6 bases from V and 4 bases from J; bases unmatched to any gene: 13. The length of the CDR3 is 17 residues. The germline V gene has CDR1 MDHEN and CDR2 SYDVKM. The CDR3 region is CASSSGTGGFVLYGYTF. The CDR3 DNA reads TGTGCCAGCAGCTCAGGGACAGGGGGGTTTGTTCTCTATGGCTACACCTTC.

The chain joins TRBV29-1 to TRBJ1-1; D call uncertain. Germline CDR1 is SQVTM and CDR2 is ANQGSEA. There are 15 residues in the CDR3. Trimming shortened V by 5 bases and J by 5 bases, and 21 bases separated the two germline ends. The CDR3 nucleotides are TGCAGCGTTCTGGGCGGAGGTGATGGGGAAACTGAAGCTTTCTTT. Translating gives CSVLGGGDGETEAFF. The whole variable domain, filled in from reference TRBV29-1 and TRBJ1-1, reads SAVISQKPSRDICQRGTSLTIQCQVDSQVTMMFWYRQQPGQSLTLIATANQGSEATYESGFVIDKFPISRPNLTFSTLTVSNMSPEDSSIYLCSVLGGGDGETEAFFGQGTRLTVV.

The chain recombines TRBV2 with TRBJ2-7; D gene uncertain. The CDR3 spans 12 residues. Trimming left V 4 bases short and J 3 bases short, with 7 bases between. CDR1 SNHLY and CDR2 FYNNEI come from the germline V gene. In DNA, the CDR3 is TGTGCCAGCAGTGCTAACCGCTACGAGCAGTACTTC. Its protein product is CASSANRYEQYF.

This chain connects TRBV5-1 to TRBJ2-1; 9 bases line up with TRBD2. Trimming cost V 4 bases and J 8 bases; bases outside gene matches: 10. The germline V gene encodes CDR1 SGHRS and CDR2 YFSETQ. The CDR3 has 15 residues. CDR3 amino acids: CASSPNSGRLYEQFF. CDR3 nucleotide sequence: TGCGCCAGCAGCCCCAATAGCGGGAGATTGTATGAGCAGTTCTTC.

CDR3 loop: CAISESRGLQITDTQYF. Written as DNA, the CDR3 is TGTGCCATCAGTGAGTCTAGGGGACTCCAGATCACAGATACGCAGTATTTT. This sequence joins TRBV10-3 and TRBJ2-3, with D possibly matching TRBD2 (6 bases). The CDR3 consists of 17 residues. Germline CDR1 is ENHRY and CDR2 is SYGVKD. V lost 0 bases, J lost 2 bases, and 15 bases lay in between.

The genes are TRBV10-3 and TRBJ2-7; D may be TRBD1 (6 bases). CDR1 and CDR2 (germline): ENHRY, SYGVKD. V gave up 8 bases and J gave up 0 bases, with 11 bases separating them. CDR3 size: 13 residues. The CDR3 DNA is TGTGCCATCCTGGACAGCCTCTCCTACGAGCAGTACTTC. It yields the protein CAILDSLSYEQYF.

V is TRBV6-5 and J is TRBJ1-1; TRBD1 agrees at 7 bases. Looked up from germline, CDR1 is MNHEY and CDR2 is SVGAGI. The CDR3 has 13 amino acids. The V and J ends lost 6 bases and 4 bases, in that order; junction bases with no gene match: 5. As DNA, the CDR3 is TGTGCCAGCAGCCAGGGGGGAGTCACTGAAGCTTTCTTT. Its protein product is CASSQGGVTEAFF.

V is TRBV19 and J is TRBJ1-2; 9 nucleotides match TRBD1. The CDR3 is 15 amino acids. With V trimmed by 5 bases and J by 2 bases, 6 bases remained unmatched. Germline CDR1 and CDR2: LNHDA and SQIVND (reference sequence). The CDR3 loop reads CASSRGTGNNYGYTF. In nucleotides, the CDR3 is TGTGCCAGTAGTCGAGGGACAGGGAACAACTATGGCTACACCTTC.

J is TRBJ2-2 and V is TRBV7-6; tentatively, D is TRBD1 (6 bases). Germline V gene data show CDR1 as SGHVS and CDR2 as FNYEAQ. V gave up 4 bases and J gave up 0 bases, with 12 bases separating them. This CDR3 contains 16 residues. The CDR3 reads CASSSSGTPNTGELFF. The DNA of the CDR3 is TGTGCCAGCAGCTCTTCCGGGACACCGAACACCGGGGAGCTGTTTTTT.

This chain joins TRBV5-4 and TRBJ1-1; 8 bases fit TRBD1. Germline V CDR1 and CDR2: SGHNT, YYREEE (reference sequence). The CDR3 is 17 amino acids. Trimming at V came to 3 bases and at J to 1 base, leaving 11 bases not matched to a gene. CDR3 DNA sequence: TGTGCCAGCAGCTGGGGAACTGGGACAGGAAGGAACACTGAAGCTTTCTTT. Its translation is CASSWGTGTGRNTEAFF.

The chain has TRBV6-5 and TRBJ1-2; TRBD1 matches at 7 bases. There are 12 residues in the CDR3. The V gene's germline CDR1 is MNHEY and CDR2 SVGAGI. V trimming: 2 bases; J trimming: 7 bases; junction bases outside the gene matches: 1. The CDR3 loop reads CASSYTGVGYTF. The CDR3 DNA is TGTGCCAGCAGTTACACAGGGGTTGGCTACACCTTC.

The J gene is TRBJ2-1, the V gene TRBV5-1; 11 bases match TRBD2. From germline, CDR1 is SGHRS and CDR2 YFSETQ. The V gene end was trimmed by 0 bases and the J gene end by 7 bases; junction bases not matched to a gene: 9. The CDR3 loop spans 17 amino acids. The CDR3, as DNA: TGCGCCAGCAGCTTGGAGGGACTAGCGGATCGGGGGAATGAGCAGTTCTTC. It translates to CASSLEGLADRGNEQFF.

The J gene is TRBJ2-7, the V gene TRBV7-6; a possible D gene is TRBD1 (5 bases). This CDR3 has 15 amino acids. The V end lost 3 bases, the J end lost 3 bases, and 15 bases lay between the germline ends. Germline-derived CDR1 and CDR2 are SGHVS and FNYEAQ. The CDR3 DNA sequence: TGTGCCAGCAGCTTGGGTGGGGCCAGTGGCTACGAGCAGTACTTC. This translates into CASSLGGASGYEQYF. The full variable domain, rest sourced from reference TRBV7-6 and TRBJ2-7, is GAGVSQSPRYKVTKRGQDVALRCDPISGHVSLYWYRQALGQGPEFLTYFNYEAQQDKSGLPNDRFSAERPEGSISTLTIQRTEQRDSAMYRCASSLGGASGYEQYFGPGTRLTVT.

This rearrangement joins TRBV5-1 to TRBJ2-7; D is unclear. With 0 bases removed from V and 1 base from J, the gap between germline ends came to 8 bases. The germline gives CDR1 SGHRS, CDR2 YFSETQ. The CDR3 has 14 amino acids. Here the CDR3 DNA reads TGCGCCAGCAGCTTGGTGGGCTATTCCTACGAGCAGTACTTC. Protein: CASSLVGYSYEQYF. Looking up the rest from reference TRBV5-1 and TRBJ2-7 gives the full variable domain: KAGVTQTPRYLIKTRGQQVTLSCSPISGHRSVSWYQQTPGQGLQFLFEYFSETQRNKGNFPGRFSGRQFSNSRSEMNVSTLELGDSALYLCASSLVGYSYEQYFGPGTRLTVT.